What follows are 32 T cell receptor beta chains derived from one specimen sequenced in a study of CD8 T cells in ankylosing spondylitis. Study-wide results and caveats: Roughly eight highly homologous variants formed a TCR beta motif that appeared characteristic of ankylosing spondylitis blood.

These receptors are not linked to any known antigen. TCRdb reprocessed the 5' RACE reads via MiXCR and lists one record per CDR3 protein. The top ten hold approximately 6.2% of the sample, which has just under 550,000 distinct CDR3 sequences, about 12% seen once. The sequencing input was blood, either unsorted or a sorted T cell fraction (not recorded which). Source of these receptors: a male donor with ankylosing spondylitis.

The chain links TRBV7-8 to TRBJ2-1; TRBD1 aligns across 7 bases. Germline CDR1 reads SGHVS; CDR2 reads FQNEAQ. After removal of 5 bases from V and 0 bases from J, the junction contained 10 bases not matched to a gene. The CDR3 has 17 residues. This CDR3 is CASSRTGTASSYNEQFF. The CDR3 nucleotides are TGTGCCAGCAGCCGAACCGGGACAGCTAGCTCCTACAATGAGCAGTTCTTC.

The CDR3 loop reads CTSSLRDGGSYTF. CDR3 nucleotide sequence: TGTACCAGCAGCCTCCGGGACGGCGGAAGCTACACCTTC. The J gene is TRBJ1-2, the V gene TRBV7-2; TRBD1 might be the D (5 bases). Germline V lookup: CDR1 SGHTA, CDR2 FQGNSA. The V end was cut by 5 bases, the J end by 9 bases, with 16 bases between. The CDR3 extends over 13 amino acids.

The chain recombines TRBV5-1 with TRBJ1-3; D might be TRBD1 (5 bases). The germline gives CDR1 SGHRS, CDR2 YFSETQ. CDR3 size: 15 residues. The V and J ends lost 5 bases and 1 base respectively, with 13 bases between them. CDR3: CASSPTAASGNTIYF. The CDR3 DNA reads as TGCGCCAGCAGTCCGACAGCCGCTTCTGGAAACACCATATATTTT. The entire variable domain, with the rest obtained from reference TRBV5-1 and TRBJ1-3, is as follows: KAGVTQTPRYLIKTRGQQVTLSCSPISGHRSVSWYQQTPGQGLQFLFEYFSETQRNKGNFPGRFSGRQFSNSRSEMNVSTLELGDSALYLCASSPTAASGNTIYFGEGSWLTVV.

This clonotype was found a few times. The chain joins TRBV2 to TRBJ1-6, with 10 bases lining up with TRBD1. Germline CDR1 SNHLY, CDR2 FYNNEI. The J segment lost 7 bases and the V segment lost 6 bases, leaving 6 bases of the junction unmatched. This CDR3 has 15 amino acids. CDR3 DNA: TGTGCCAGCAGCCGACAGGGGGCAGTGAATTCACCCCTCCACTTT. The encoded protein is CASSRQGAVNSPLHF.

The chain employs TRBV20-1 and TRBJ2-7, with a tentative D call TRBD2 (6 bases). V lost 3 bases and J lost 0, with 12 bases in between. The CDR3 spans 14 residues. Germline assignment: CDR1 DFQATT and CDR2 SNEGSKA (reference sequence). CDR3 sequence: CSASPLAYSYEQYF. DNA for the CDR3: TGCAGTGCTAGTCCCCTAGCGTACTCCTACGAGCAGTACTTC.

This clonotype was observed a handful of times. The V and J genes are TRBV5-1 and TRBJ2-5; no clear D. Germline CDR1 is SGHRS and CDR2 is YFSETQ. The CDR3 is made up of 14 amino acids. V lost 4 bases, J lost 3 bases, and 13 bases lay in between. CDR3 coding DNA: TGCGCCAGCAGCCCCGGGCCTAACGAAGAGACCCAGTACTTC. Amino acids: CASSPGPNEETQYF.

In its sample, this clonotype was seen a few times. The genes are TRBV25-1 and TRBJ2-5, with TRBD2 identical over 8 bases. Trimming took 7 bases from V and 2 from J; bases not matched to a gene: 6. Germline V gene sequence: CDR1 MGHDK, CDR2 SYGVNS. The CDR3 has 14 residues. The CDR3 protein is CASKIAGRQETQYF. In nucleotides, the CDR3 is TGTGCCAGCAAGATAGCGGGACGTCAAGAGACCCAGTACTTC.

Details on this clonotype: A much larger clone is a single base away; this may be a read error. The V call is TRBV7-6, the J call TRBJ2-3; a weak D match, TRBD2 (5 bases). The ends were cut back, 1 base at V and 5 bases at J, with 7 bases in the middle. In germline, CDR1 is SGHVS, CDR2 FNYEAQ. The CDR3 consists of 13 residues. CDR3 residues: CASSLVRGDTQYF. The CDR3 DNA is TGTGCCAGCAGCTTAGTCCGGGGAGATACGCAGTATTTT.

The V call is TRBV5-1, the J call TRBJ2-6, with D possibly being TRBD1 or TRBD2 (5 bases each). Germline values: CDR1 SGHRS, CDR2 YFSETQ. V gave up 6 bases and J gave up 0 bases, with 13 bases separating them. The CDR3 consists of 16 residues. The DNA for the CDR3 is TGCGCCAGCACAGGTAGGGGAGTCTCTGGGGCCAACGTCCTGACTTTC. Its protein product is CASTGRGVSGANVLTF. Together with reference TRBV5-1 and TRBJ2-6, the CDR3 gives the full variable domain: KAGVTQTPRYLIKTRGQQVTLSCSPISGHRSVSWYQQTPGQGLQFLFEYFSETQRNKGNFPGRFSGRQFSNSRSEMNVSTLELGDSALYLCASTGRGVSGANVLTFGAGSRLTVL.

In its sample, this clonotype was seen a few times. The J gene is TRBJ2-2, the V gene TRBV10-1; 9 bases align to TRBD2. With 0 bases clipped from V and 5 bases from J, the junction kept 4 bases outside the gene matches. This CDR3 has 16 residues. Germline values: CDR1 WNHNN, CDR2 SYGVQD (reference sequence). This CDR3 is CASSESATSGTGELFF. CDR3 DNA sequence: TGCGCCAGCAGTGAGTCTGCGACTAGCGGAACCGGGGAGCTGTTTTTT.

The table lists this clonotype with a few counts. The chain recombines TRBV5-1 with TRBJ1-2, with D maybe TRBD1 (6 bases). With 6 bases removed from V and 5 bases from J, the gap between germline ends came to 17 bases. The germline gives CDR1 SGHRS, CDR2 YFSETQ. The CDR3 loop spans 14 amino acids. Written as DNA, the CDR3 is TGCGCCAGCACGGAGGTTCCCCAGGGGTATGGCTACACCTTC. It translates to CASTEVPQGYGYTF.

The chain uses TRBV28 and TRBJ2-7; 14 bases are shared with TRBD2. Germline-derived CDR1 and CDR2 are MDHEN and SYDVKM. This CDR3 has 14 residues. The chain's CDR3 is CASSTSGGVYDQYV. In DNA, the CDR3 is TGTGCCAGCTCGACTAGCGGGGGGGTTTACGATCAGTACGTC.

The chain has TRBV10-3 and TRBJ2-1; D might be TRBD1 or TRBD2, each matching 6 bases. The CDR3 has 13 residues. Germline assignment: CDR1 ENHRY and CDR2 SYGVKD. V lost 10 bases, J lost 5 bases, and 15 bases lay in between. The CDR3 region is CATDNGGNNEQFF. Here the CDR3 DNA reads TGTGCCACCGATAACGGGGGCAACAATGAGCAGTTCTTC.

This clonotype appeared many times. This chain connects TRBV7-9 to TRBJ1-2, with unresolved D. V lost 2 bases to trimming and J lost 4 bases, with 11 bases between them. This CDR3 is 14 amino acids long. The V gene's germline CDR1 is SEHNR and CDR2 FQNEAQ (reference sequence). CDR3 region: CASSLNEAFYGYTF. The CDR3 DNA sequence: TGTGCCAGCAGCTTAAATGAGGCATTCTATGGCTACACCTTC.

This sequence joins TRBV4-2 and TRBJ1-2, with 7 bases aligning to TRBD1. CDR1 LGHNA and CDR2 YNFKEQ come from the germline V gene. J gave up 2 bases and V 2 bases, and 5 bases lay outside the gene matches. This CDR3 spans 15 amino acids. The CDR3 DNA follows: TGTGCCAGCAGCCAATCCCAGGGGGAAAACTATGGCTACACCTTC. Its protein is CASSQSQGENYGYTF.

This clonotype was counted at least ten times. The chain joins TRBV6-1 to TRBJ1-6; 7 nucleotides align to TRBD1. Germline CDR1 MNHNS, CDR2 SASEGT. This CDR3 spans 15 amino acids. V trimming: 6 bases; J trimming: 5 bases; junction bases outside the gene matches: 7. The CDR3 DNA sequence: TGTGCCAGCAGGCTAACAGGGACAGATAATTCACCCCTCCACTTT. Protein: CASRLTGTDNSPLHF.

This clonotype showed up many times. This chain uses TRBV3-1 with TRBJ2-1; D remains ambiguous. This CDR3 is built from 12 residues. V lost 5 bases to trimming and J lost 8 bases, with 10 bases between them. Germline V lookup: CDR1 LGHDT, CDR2 YNNKEL (reference sequence). The CDR3 nucleotides are TGTGCCAGCAGCTGGTCCACTTATGAGCAGTTCTTC. Protein sequence: CASSWSTYEQFF.

J is TRBJ2-5 and V is TRBV3-1, with 14 bases matching TRBD2. Losses at the gene ends were 4 bases for V and 4 bases for J; bases not matched to a gene: 5. The CDR3 has 16 residues. Germline-derived CDR1 and CDR2 are LGHDT and YNNKEL (reference sequence). CDR3 sequence: CASSPRTSGRRETQYF. In nucleotides, the CDR3 is TGTGCCAGCAGCCCCCGGACTAGCGGGAGGAGAGAGACCCAGTACTTC.

This clonotype was counted only a few times. The J gene is TRBJ2-7, the V gene TRBV7-9; 7 nucleotides line up with TRBD2. V trimming: 7 bases; J trimming: 7 bases; junction bases outside the gene matches: 10. Germline CDR1 and CDR2: SEHNR and FQNEAQ (reference sequence). There are 13 residues in the CDR3. The CDR3 here is CASTPRGRGEQYV. The CDR3 DNA follows: TGTGCCAGCACCCCCCGGGGGAGGGGAGAGCAGTACGTC.

The CDR3 bases are TGCAGTGCTAGAGAGGCTAGCGTAGAGACCCAGTACTTC. Translating it yields CSAREASVETQYF. V is TRBV20-1 and J is TRBJ2-5; a weak D match, TRBD2 (6 bases). Germline CDR1 is DFQATT and CDR2 is SNEGSKA (reference sequence). V lost 0 bases and J lost 4, with 9 bases in between. There are 13 residues in the CDR3.

This clonotype was seen a handful of times. CDR3 loop: CASSPPMRSSYEQYF. CDR3 bases: TGTGCCAGCAGCCCCCCCATGAGGAGCTCCTACGAGCAGTACTTC. V and J are TRBV7-9 and TRBJ2-7; D call uncertain. Deletions cut 5 bases from V and 0 bases from J, with 14 bases between. Germline-derived CDR1 and CDR2 are SEHNR and FQNEAQ (reference sequence). The CDR3 runs 15 residues.

The rearrangement joins TRBV4-2 to TRBJ1-3; D unclear. CDR1 is LGHNA and CDR2 is YNFKEQ in the germline V gene. Trimming left V 1 base short and J 8 bases short, with 18 bases between. CDR3 length equals 16 residues. CDR3 in amino acids: CASSQVGGSSTDTIYF. The CDR3 region has the DNA TGTGCCAGCAGCCAAGTCGGTGGCTCTTCTACCGACACCATATATTTT.

There are many counts of this clonotype. J is TRBJ2-2 and V is TRBV5-5, with TRBD2 identical over 7 bases. The germline V gene encodes CDR1 SGHKS and CDR2 YYEKEE (reference sequence). The CDR3 spans 16 residues. Trimming cost V 4 bases and J 3 bases; bases outside gene matches: 9. Written as DNA, the CDR3 is TGTGCCAGCAGCACCCGTGGGGGAGGGGACACCGGGGAGCTGTTTTTT. Encoded protein: CASSTRGGGDTGELFF.

The chain combines TRBV20-1 with TRBJ1-6; D unclear. Germline CDR1 and CDR2: DFQATT and SNEGSKA (reference sequence). The CDR3 sequence is 13 residues long. Trimming took 0 bases from V and 7 from J, leaving 7 bases between them. CDR3 sequence: CSARDSRNSPLHF. CDR3 coding DNA: TGCAGTGCTAGAGATTCCAGGAATTCACCCCTCCACTTT.

This clonotype has ten or more counts. CDR3 DNA sequence: TGCGCCAGCAGCTTGGGACACGGCTACAATGAGCAGTTCTTC. Its protein is CASSLGHGYNEQFF. V is TRBV5-1 and J is TRBJ2-1; D not certain. CDR1 is SGHRS and CDR2 is YFSETQ in the germline V gene. CDR3 length equals 14 residues. The V end was cut by 0 bases, the J end by 3 bases, with 7 bases between. The variable domain in full, with the rest retrieved from reference TRBV5-1 and TRBJ2-1, is KAGVTQTPRYLIKTRGQQVTLSCSPISGHRSVSWYQQTPGQGLQFLFEYFSETQRNKGNFPGRFSGRQFSNSRSEMNVSTLELGDSALYLCASSLGHGYNEQFFGPGTRLTVL.

This clonotype was seen many times. The chain couples TRBV7-2 to TRBJ2-3; 11 bases line up with TRBD2. Germline trimming cut 2 bases from V and 4 bases from J; bases unmatched to any gene: 8. In germline, CDR1 is SGHTA, CDR2 FQGNSA. CDR3 size: 17 residues. Here the CDR3 DNA reads TGTGCCAGCAGCTTACTAGCCCAACTAGCGGGGGCAGATACGCAGTATTTT. It translates to CASSLLAQLAGADTQYF.

This clonotype has a count of ten or more. The CDR3 coding sequence is TGTGCCACCAGTGCCCCCACTTACAATGAGCAGTTCTTC. This codes for CATSAPTYNEQFF. The chain uses TRBV24-1 and TRBJ2-1; D not resolved. Trimming removed 5 bases from V and 4 bases from J, with 8 bases in between. The CDR3 has 13 amino acids. Germline V gene lookup returns CDR1 KGHDR and CDR2 SFDVKD.

The J gene is TRBJ2-7, the V gene TRBV6-2 or TRBV6-3; D might be TRBD1 or TRBD2, each matching 5 bases. The V end was cut by 5 bases, the J end by 7 bases, with 12 bases between. The CDR3 loop spans 12 amino acids. CDR1 MNHEY and CDR2 SVGEGT come from the germline V gene. DNA of the CDR3: TGTGCCAGCAGTCGACGTGGGGGAGAGCAGTACGTC. Translating it yields CASSRRGGEQYV.

At least ten counts were recorded for this clonotype. CDR3 nucleotide sequence: TGTGCCAGCAGCTTATTTGCGACCCAAGAGACCCAGTACTTC. As protein: CASSLFATQETQYF. This sequence joins TRBV7-9 and TRBJ2-5; D ambiguous. V shed 2 bases and J shed 1 base, with 8 bases lying between them. Per the germline V gene, CDR1 is SEHNR and CDR2 is FQNEAQ (reference sequence). The CDR3 length is 14 residues.

The sample holds a few counts of this clonotype. CDR3 nucleotides: TGCAGTGCTAGAGATCGGAACAGGGCGGGAACTGAAGCTTTCTTT. Translated, it gives CSARDRNRAGTEAFF. The V and J genes are TRBV20-1 and TRBJ1-1; possibly TRBD1 for D (6 bases). The CDR3 has 15 residues. V dropped 0 bases and J dropped 5 bases, with 16 bases sitting between them. Germline loops: CDR1 DFQATT, CDR2 SNEGSKA (reference sequence).

Here the CDR3 reads CASSLWTGNEQYF. CDR3 nucleotide sequence: TGTGCCAGCAGTCTCTGGACAGGGAACGAGCAGTACTTC. The chain recombines TRBV12-3 or TRBV12-4 with TRBJ2-7; TRBD1 agrees at 8 bases. J lost 5 bases, V lost 5 bases, and 5 bases had no gene match. CDR3 length: 13 residues.

The chain recombines TRBV5-1 with TRBJ2-1; 11 bases align to TRBD2. The CDR3 covers 15 residues. Trimming cost V 3 bases and J 7 bases; bases outside gene matches: 6. The germline V gene encodes CDR1 SGHRS and CDR2 YFSETQ. The CDR3 here is CASSWKTSGINEQFF. The CDR3 DNA follows: TGCGCCAGCAGCTGGAAGACTAGCGGGATTAATGAGCAGTTCTTC.